One sample yielded the 25 T cell receptor beta chains listed below, sequenced in a study of T-cell reconstitution after alpha-beta-depleted transplantation in children. Unique molecular identifiers were incorporated into the prepared TCRbeta library. TCRdb used MiXCR to reprocess the PCR reads, holding one entry per CDR3 protein. The table includes hundreds of thousands of distinct CDR3 sequences, 10% to 15% detected once. This specimen consisted of PBMCs, mostly from graft donor cells, obtained 360 days after TCRalphabeta/CD19-depleted stem cell transplant. All receptors derive from a male patient younger than 18 who had a stem cell transplant for acute myeloid leukemia, so the T cells may come from the graft donor.

This clonotype has a handful of counts. The V and J genes are TRBV20-1 and TRBJ2-7, with 12 bases fitting TRBD1. V trimming: 1 base; J trimming: 6 bases; junction bases outside the gene matches: 7. The CDR3 is made up of 15 amino acids. In germline, CDR1 is DFQATT, CDR2 SNEGSKA (reference sequence). Here the CDR3 reads CSARVRDRGRSEQYF. The CDR3 DNA sequence: TGCAGTGCTAGAGTAAGGGACAGGGGGCGATCCGAGCAGTACTTC.

This clonotype has more than one count but fewer than ten. The chain uses TRBV24-1 and TRBJ2-2; 12 bases are shared with TRBD1. With V trimmed by 4 bases and J by 9 bases, 8 bases remained unmatched. This CDR3 contains 16 residues. Germline values: CDR1 KGHDR, CDR2 SFDVKD. Here the CDR3 reads CATSDPGQGAARELFF. The CDR3 DNA follows: TGTGCCACCAGTGACCCGGGACAGGGGGCCGCCCGGGAGCTGTTTTTT.

V is TRBV11-2 and J is TRBJ2-1, with TRBD2 matching over 9 bases. V was pared by 5 bases and J by 4 bases, with 9 bases of the junction left unmatched. Germline CDR1 SGHAT, CDR2 FQNNGV. The CDR3 runs to 16 residues. The CDR3 protein is CASSLRLAVLYNEQFF. The CDR3 nucleotides are TGTGCCAGCAGCCTCCGACTAGCGGTATTATACAATGAGCAGTTCTTC.

This clonotype was observed a handful of times. The gene calls are TRBV27 and TRBJ2-4, with 11 positions matching TRBD2. Losses at the gene ends were 0 bases for V and 0 bases for J; bases not matched to a gene: 13. Germline V gives CDR1 MNHEY, CDR2 SMNVEV (reference sequence). CDR3 length: 21 amino acids. The CDR3 sequence is CASSLSPTSGRSRLAKNIQYF. CDR3 sequence (DNA): TGTGCCAGCAGTTTATCCCCCACTAGCGGGAGAAGTAGACTAGCCAAAAACATTCAGTACTTC.

This clonotype was observed many times. The chain carries TRBV29-1 and TRBJ2-2, with D possibly matching TRBD2 (6 bases). Trimming took off 8 bases at V and 5 bases at J, with 15 bases between the two ends. CDR1 is SQVTM, CDR2 ANQGSEA, per germline. CDR3 length equals 13 residues. The CDR3 reads CSPVEGLTGELFF. Here the CDR3 DNA reads TGCAGCCCCGTGGAGGGATTGACCGGGGAGCTGTTTTTT.

This clonotype was found a few times. This sequence joins TRBV9 and TRBJ2-1; 10 bases match TRBD2. There are 15 residues in the CDR3. CDR1 and CDR2 (germline): SGDLS, YYNGEE. V was clipped by 0 bases and J by 7 bases; unmatched bases: 4. DNA of the CDR3: TGTGCCAGCAGCGTAGGGCTAGCGGGAGCAAATGAGCAGTTCTTC. Protein sequence: CASSVGLAGANEQFF.

V is TRBV6-5 and J is TRBJ1-4; a weak D match, TRBD1 (6 bases). CDR3 size: 14 residues. Trimming cost V 2 bases and J 4 bases, with 8 bases left between them. In germline, CDR1 is MNHEY, CDR2 SVGAGI. CDR3 DNA: TGTGCCAGCAGTTACGGACAGCTTAATGAAAAACTGTTTTTT. Its protein product is CASSYGQLNEKLFF.

This clonotype was observed many times. The chain has TRBV11-2 and TRBJ1-1; the match to TRBD1 covers 9 bases. Germline V gene lookup returns CDR1 SGHAT and CDR2 FQNNGV. The V segment lost 6 bases and the J segment 4 bases; nucleotides outside the gene matches: 6. The CDR3 has 14 amino acids. The CDR3 DNA reads TGTGCCAGCAGAATCACAGGGGGCGGCACTGAAGCTTTCTTT. Translated: CASRITGGGTEAFF.

Many counts were recorded for this clonotype. The chain combines TRBV29-1 with TRBJ2-2; 7 bases are a match to TRBD2. The CDR3 extends over 17 amino acids. V lost 2 bases, J lost 0 bases, and 9 bases stayed unmatched. Germline values: CDR1 SQVTM, CDR2 ANQGSEA. The CDR3 DNA reads as TGCAGCGTTGAACAGTTGGGTGCGGGAGCGAACACCGGGGAGCTGTTTTTT. Translated: CSVEQLGAGANTGELFF.

The V call is TRBV27, the J call TRBJ2-3, with a possible D match to TRBD1 (5 bases). The CDR3 length is 15 residues. Germline V gives CDR1 MNHEY, CDR2 SMNVEV (reference sequence). V lost 5 bases, J lost 2 bases, and 14 bases lay in between. The CDR3 DNA is TGTGCCAGCAGTCTTAGACAGCTCGCCACAGATACGCAGTATTTT. Its translation: CASSLRQLATDTQYF.

The V call is TRBV29-1, the J call TRBJ2-1; 7 bases agree with TRBD2. The V gene end was trimmed by 5 bases and the J gene end by 2 bases; junction bases not matched to a gene: 9. Germline CDR1 reads SQVTM; CDR2 reads ANQGSEA. The CDR3 is 15 residues long. Written as DNA, the CDR3 is TGCAGCGTTCTAGCGGTCCTACCCCCCTACAATGAGCAGTTCTTC. Amino acid sequence: CSVLAVLPPYNEQFF.

The sample holds many counts of this clonotype. The chain employs TRBV29-1 and TRBJ2-7; tentative D call: TRBD1 (6 bases). CDR1 is SQVTM and CDR2 is ANQGSEA in the germline V gene. V lost 6 bases to trimming and J lost 4 bases, with 16 bases between them. This CDR3 spans 13 amino acids. CDR3 sequence: CSVQGGSGYEQYF. The CDR3 DNA reads as TGCAGCGTCCAAGGGGGAAGTGGGTACGAGCAGTACTTC.

This clonotype showed up many times. The chain is built from TRBV20-1 and TRBJ2-1, with D unclear. Trimming pared 0 bases from V and 4 bases from J, leaving 16 bases between. The CDR3 totals 16 residues. Germline loops: CDR1 DFQATT, CDR2 SNEGSKA (reference sequence). CDR3 DNA sequence: TGCAGTGCTAGAGATCATCGGATCCTCCCATACAATGAGCAGTTCTTC. Encoded protein: CSARDHRILPYNEQFF.

This clonotype was detected ten times or more. This chain connects TRBV6-5 to TRBJ1-5; D ambiguous. The CDR3 has 12 residues. V was trimmed by 0 bases and J by 7 bases, leaving 4 bases between them. The germline gives CDR1 MNHEY, CDR2 SVGAGI. DNA of the CDR3: TGTGCCAGCAGTTACTCTGGCCAGCCCCAGCATTTT. Its protein product is CASSYSGQPQHF.

The table lists this clonotype with a count of one. The rearrangement links TRBV28 to TRBJ2-7, with TRBD1 matching over 9 bases. The CDR3 sequence is 15 residues long. Germline V gives CDR1 MDHEN, CDR2 SYDVKM. The V gene end was trimmed by 5 bases and the J gene end by 2 bases; junction bases not matched to a gene: 7. The CDR3 spells CASSQQGARAYEQYF. DNA for the CDR3: TGTGCCAGCAGTCAACAGGGGGCGAGAGCCTACGAGCAGTACTTC.

The chain uses TRBV2 and TRBJ1-5; the D is unclear. V lost 7 bases and J 5 bases, leaving 12 bases between the germline ends. The germline V gene has CDR1 SNHLY and CDR2 FYNNEI. CDR3 length equals 13 residues. DNA of the CDR3: TGTGCCAGCACTACGGTCGAGGATCAGCCCCAGCATTTT. This encodes CASTTVEDQPQHF.

As to this clonotype: At one boundary the junction diverges from the germline segment, which might be a read error. This rearrangement joins TRBV19 to TRBJ2-7; TRBD1 matches at 8 bases. Germline assignment: CDR1 LNHDA and CDR2 SQIVND (reference sequence). The CDR3 is 14 amino acids. The CDR3 loop reads CDSSISTGGSEQYF. DNA of the CDR3: TGTGACAGTAGTATAAGCACAGGGGGATCCGAGCAGTACTTC.

This clonotype was found a few times. The chain is built from TRBV18 and TRBJ2-7; perhaps D is TRBD1 or TRBD2 (5 bases each). V was clipped by 2 bases and J by 4 bases, with 12 bases between them. Per the germline V gene, CDR1 is KGHSH and CDR2 is LQKENI. The CDR3 length is 14 residues. The CDR3 DNA sequence: TGTGCCAGCTCACCAACACGGGGCCCGTACGAGCAGTACTTC. Amino acids: CASSPTRGPYEQYF.

The chain has TRBV19 and TRBJ2-7; a weak D match, TRBD1 (6 bases). Germline V gene sequence: CDR1 LNHDA, CDR2 SQIVND (reference sequence). V was shortened by 3 bases and J by 3 bases, with 9 bases between the two germline ends. The CDR3 spans 13 residues. CDR3 residues: CASSMRRGYEQYF. The CDR3 DNA reads TGTGCCAGTAGTATGCGCAGGGGCTACGAGCAGTACTTC.

This clonotype has only a few counts. This chain connects TRBV20-1 to TRBJ2-7; 8 nucleotides match TRBD2. The J segment lost 3 bases and the V segment lost 6 bases, leaving 7 bases of the junction unmatched. CDR1 DFQATT and CDR2 SNEGSKA come from the germline V gene (reference sequence). This CDR3 has 13 residues. This CDR3 reads CSAPGGGGYEQYF. The CDR3 DNA reads TGCAGTGCCCCGGGGGGGGGCGGCTACGAGCAGTACTTC.

This clonotype was detected only a few times. The chain is built from TRBV4-3 and TRBJ1-1; 7 bases are shared with TRBD1. Germline lookup yields CDR1 LGHNA and CDR2 YSLEER. The junction had 10 bases not matched to a gene; V was cut back by 4 bases and J by 5 bases. The CDR3 has 15 amino acids. CDR3 nucleotides: TGCGCCAGCAGCCCCCGGGGAGGGGGCGGTACTGAAGCTTTCTTT. It yields the protein CASSPRGGGGTEAFF.

This clonotype was recorded a few times. V and J are TRBV6-2 or TRBV6-3 and TRBJ1-2, with TRBD1 as a possible D gene (5 bases). The CDR3 covers 16 residues. V lost 2 bases and J 4 bases, leaving 17 bases between the germline ends. Per the germline V gene, CDR1 is MNHEY and CDR2 is SVGEGT. In DNA, the CDR3 is TGTGCCAGCAGTTACCGTGGCGGGGGAGGTACCTATGGCTACACCTTC. Its protein product is CASSYRGGGGTYGYTF.

This clonotype showed up many times. This chain joins TRBV21-1 and TRBJ2-3; the D segment call TRBD1 is taken from the table without a DNA check. TRBV21-1 is assigned pseudogene status. The length of the CDR3 is 15 residues. CDR3 sequence: CASSSYQGPTDTQYF. The CDR3 bases are TGTGCCAGCAGCAGTTACCAGGGTCCAACAGATACGCAGTATTTT.

This clonotype was counted many times. This rearrangement joins TRBV7-9 to TRBJ2-5; the D is unclear. The germline CDR1 and CDR2 sequences are SEHNR and FQNEAQ (reference sequence). CDR3 length: 10 amino acids. Trimming left V 3 bases short and J 5 bases short, with 1 base between. Written as DNA, the CDR3 is TGTGCCAGCAGCTTCGAGACCCAGTACTTC. It encodes CASSFETQYF.

In this sample, this clonotype turned up many times. The CDR3 nucleotides are TGTGCCATCAGATCCAGAAGACTAGCGGGAGACGCAGATACGCAGTATTTT. Its protein is CAIRSRRLAGDADTQYF. The chain carries TRBV10-3 and TRBJ2-3, with TRBD2 matching over 12 bases. J was trimmed by 4 bases and V by 6 bases; bases with no gene match: 11. Per germline, CDR1 ENHRY and CDR2 SYGVKD. The CDR3 length is 17 residues.